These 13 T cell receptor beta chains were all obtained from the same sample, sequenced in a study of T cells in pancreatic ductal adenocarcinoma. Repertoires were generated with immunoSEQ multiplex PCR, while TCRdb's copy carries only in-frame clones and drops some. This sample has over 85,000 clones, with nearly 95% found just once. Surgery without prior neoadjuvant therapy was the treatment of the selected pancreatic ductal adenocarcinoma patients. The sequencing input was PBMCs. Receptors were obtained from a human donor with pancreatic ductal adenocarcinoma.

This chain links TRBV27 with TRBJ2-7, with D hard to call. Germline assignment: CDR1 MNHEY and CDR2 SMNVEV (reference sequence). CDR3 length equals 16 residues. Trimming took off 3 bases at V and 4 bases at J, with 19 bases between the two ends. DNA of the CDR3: TGTGCCAGCAGTTTGGGTAGATCGTCGACTCTATACGAGCAGTACTTC. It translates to CASSLGRSSTLYEQYF.

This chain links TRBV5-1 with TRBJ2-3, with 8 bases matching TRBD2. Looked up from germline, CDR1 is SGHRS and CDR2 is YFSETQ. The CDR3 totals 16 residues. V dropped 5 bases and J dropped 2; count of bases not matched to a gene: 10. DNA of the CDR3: TGCGCCAGCAGTCCCGGGACTAGTCCCTTCACAGATACGCAGTATTTT. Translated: CASSPGTSPFTDTQYF.

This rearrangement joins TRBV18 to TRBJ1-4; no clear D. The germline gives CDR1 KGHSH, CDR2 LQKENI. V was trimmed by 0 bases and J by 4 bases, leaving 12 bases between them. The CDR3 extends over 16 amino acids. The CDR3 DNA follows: TGTGCCAGCTCACCACCCGCAATACTGAGTAATGAAAAACTGTTTTTT. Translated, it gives CASSPPAILSNEKLFF.

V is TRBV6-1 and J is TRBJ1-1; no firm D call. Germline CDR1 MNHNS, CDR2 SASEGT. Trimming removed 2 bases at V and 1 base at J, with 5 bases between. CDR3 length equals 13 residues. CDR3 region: CASSEPRNTEAFF. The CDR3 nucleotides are TGTGCCAGCAGTGAACCGCGGAACACTGAAGCTTTCTTT.

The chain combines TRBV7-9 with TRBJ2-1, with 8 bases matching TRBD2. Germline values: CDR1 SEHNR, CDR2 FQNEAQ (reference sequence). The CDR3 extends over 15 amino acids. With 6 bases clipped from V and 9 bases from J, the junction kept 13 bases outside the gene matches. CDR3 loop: CASSPPGGGFREQFF. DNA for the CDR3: TGTGCCAGCAGTCCACCGGGAGGGGGATTTCGTGAGCAGTTCTTC. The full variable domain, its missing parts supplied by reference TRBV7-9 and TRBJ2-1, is DTGVSQNPRHKITKRGQNVTFRCDPISEHNRLYWYRQTLGQGPEFLTYFQNEAQLEKSRLLSDRFSAERPKGSFSTLEIQRTEQGDSAMYLCASSPPGGGFREQFFGPGTRLTVL.

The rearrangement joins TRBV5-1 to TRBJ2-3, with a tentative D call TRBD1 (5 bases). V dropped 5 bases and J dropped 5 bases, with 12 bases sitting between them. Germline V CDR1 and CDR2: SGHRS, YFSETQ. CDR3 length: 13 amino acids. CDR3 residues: CASSRTGEDTQYF. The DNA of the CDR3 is TGCGCCAGCAGTCGAACAGGAGAAGATACGCAGTATTTT.

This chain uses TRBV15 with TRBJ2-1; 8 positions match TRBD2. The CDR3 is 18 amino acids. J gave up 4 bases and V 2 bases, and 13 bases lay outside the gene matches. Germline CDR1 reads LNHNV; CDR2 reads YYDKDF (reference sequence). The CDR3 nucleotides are TGTGCCACCAGCAGATCCCCCCAACTAGCGGATTTATACAATGAGCAGTTCTTC. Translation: CATSRSPQLADLYNEQFF.

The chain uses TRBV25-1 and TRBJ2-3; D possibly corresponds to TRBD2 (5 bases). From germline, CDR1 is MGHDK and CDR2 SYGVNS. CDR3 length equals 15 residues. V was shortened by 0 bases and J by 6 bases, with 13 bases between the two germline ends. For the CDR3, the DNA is TGTGCCAGCAGTGAATACGGGGATGAGGAGGATACGCAGTATTTT. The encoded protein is CASSEYGDEEDTQYF.

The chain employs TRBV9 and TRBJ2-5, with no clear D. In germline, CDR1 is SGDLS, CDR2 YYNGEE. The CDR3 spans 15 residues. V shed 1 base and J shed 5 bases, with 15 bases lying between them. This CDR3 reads CASSVSSSVWETQYF. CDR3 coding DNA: TGTGCCAGCAGCGTATCTTCCTCAGTGTGGGAGACCCAGTACTTC.

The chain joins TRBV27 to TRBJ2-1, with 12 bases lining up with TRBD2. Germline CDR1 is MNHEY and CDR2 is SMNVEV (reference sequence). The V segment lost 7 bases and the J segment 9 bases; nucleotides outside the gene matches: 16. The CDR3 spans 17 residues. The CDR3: CASTPSRLAGVMGEQFF. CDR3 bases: TGTGCCAGCACCCCGTCCCGACTAGCGGGGGTAATGGGTGAGCAGTTCTTC.

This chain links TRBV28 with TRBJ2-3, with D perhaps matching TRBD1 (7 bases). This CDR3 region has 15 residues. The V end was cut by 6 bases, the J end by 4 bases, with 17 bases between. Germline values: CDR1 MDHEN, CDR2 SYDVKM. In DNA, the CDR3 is TGTGCCAGCAGCTTAACGACAGGGAGGCCAGATACGCAGTATTTT. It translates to CASSLTTGRPDTQYF. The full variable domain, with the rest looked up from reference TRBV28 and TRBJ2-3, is DVKVTQSSRYLVKRTGEKVFLECVQDMDHENMFWYRQDPGLGLRLIYFSYDVKMKEKGDIPEGYSVSREKKERFSLILESASTNQTSMYLCASSLTTGRPDTQYFGPGTRLTVL.

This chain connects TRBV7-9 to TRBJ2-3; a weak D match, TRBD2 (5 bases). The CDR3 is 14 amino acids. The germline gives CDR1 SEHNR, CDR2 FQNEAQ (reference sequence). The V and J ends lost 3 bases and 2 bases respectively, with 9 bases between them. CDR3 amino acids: CASSFVGATDTQYF. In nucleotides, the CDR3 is TGTGCCAGCAGCTTCGTGGGAGCCACAGATACGCAGTATTTT. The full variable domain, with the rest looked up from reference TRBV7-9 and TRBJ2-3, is DTGVSQNPRHKITKRGQNVTFRCDPISEHNRLYWYRQTLGQGPEFLTYFQNEAQLEKSRLLSDRFSAERPKGSFSTLEIQRTEQGDSAMYLCASSFVGATDTQYFGPGTRLTVL.

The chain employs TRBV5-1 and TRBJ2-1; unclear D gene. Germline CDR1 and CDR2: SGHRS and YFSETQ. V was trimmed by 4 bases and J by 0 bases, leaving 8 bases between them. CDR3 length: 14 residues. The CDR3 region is CASSASSSYNEQFF. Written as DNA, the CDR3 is TGCGCCAGCAGCGCCTCTAGCTCCTACAATGAGCAGTTCTTC.